This T cell receptor (beta chain) was obtained from a study of graft-versus-host responses after intestinal transplantation. In the study overall: As for transplant type, recipients had multivisceral, liver-intestinal, or isolated intestinal grafts.

Per the germline V gene, CDR1 is SGDLS and CDR2 is YYNGEE. The length of the CDR3 is 12 residues. Trimming cost V 0 bases and J 9 bases, with 7 bases left between them. General study results and limits: Some patients had graft-donor T cell macrochimerism, and their allografts showed high graft-versus-host to host-versus-graft clonal ratios. Recipient marrow showed GvH clones, some seen first in ileum or blood. Peak circulating GvH clone levels tracked with early post-transplant HvG declines.

Produced via immunoSEQ multiplex PCR; TCRdb's table is partial and in-frame only. The sample lists roughly 89,000 clones, 90% to 95% seen once, with roughly 0.1% in the top ten. Notes on this clone: Its antigen is currently unknown.

Source: unstimulated CD4+ T cells sorted from spleen or lymph node cells, taken before intestinal transplant. The sequence came from a human donor who received an intestinal transplant. The chain couples TRBV9 to TRBJ2-1; D remains unclear. The CDR3 spells CASSVGPSEQFF. CDR3 in DNA: TGTGCCAGCAGCGTAGGTCCCAGTGAGCAGTTCTTC.